This T cell receptor beta chain was recorded in a study of PD-L1 blockade in urothelial cancer. CDR3 length: 15 residues. Germline trimming cut 4 bases from V and 7 bases from J; bases unmatched to any gene: 4. Germline V lookup: CDR1 LNHDA, CDR2 SQIVND (reference sequence). Documented time point: peripheral blood 6 weeks after treatment start. TCRdb keeps only in-frame clones here, not all; method: immunoSEQ multiplex PCR. This sample carries under 70,000 clones, about nine tenths of them seen once, and the ten largest clones take 10% to 12%. The chain is built from TRBV19 and TRBJ2-1; 13 nucleotides align to TRBD2. The receptor comes from a man aged 55 to 69 with urothelial cancer. Sequencing was performed on PBMCs, taken around atezolizumab (anti-PD-L1) treatment. CDR3 loop: CASSTPTSGRNEQFF. CDR3 nucleotides: TGTGCCAGTAGTACTCCGACTAGCGGGAGGAATGAGCAGTTCTTC.